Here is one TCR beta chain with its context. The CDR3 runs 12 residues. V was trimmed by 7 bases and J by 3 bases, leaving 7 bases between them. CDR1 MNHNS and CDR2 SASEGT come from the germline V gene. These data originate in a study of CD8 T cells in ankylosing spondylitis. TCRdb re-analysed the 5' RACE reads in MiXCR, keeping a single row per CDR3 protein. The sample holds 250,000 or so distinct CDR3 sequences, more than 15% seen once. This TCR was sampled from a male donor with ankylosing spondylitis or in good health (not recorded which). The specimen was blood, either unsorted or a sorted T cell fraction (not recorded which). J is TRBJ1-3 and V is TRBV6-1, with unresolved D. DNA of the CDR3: TGTGCCAGCATCAAGTTTGGAAACACCATATATTTT. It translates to CASIKFGNTIYF.